What follows are 16 T cell receptor beta chains derived from one specimen sequenced in a study of blood T cell repertoires in COVID-19. Sequencing was performed with immunoSEQ multiplex PCR; in TCRdb, only in-frame clones are kept and a portion is missing. Of 95,000 to 100,000 clones listed, 81% were seen once; the top ten hold around a tenth. The material sequenced was peripheral blood. The receptors stem from a woman older than 75 with acute or convalescent COVID-19.

The rearrangement links TRBV7-8 to TRBJ1-1; no reliable D call. There are 14 residues in the CDR3. V lost 6 bases and J lost 5, with 16 bases in between. CDR1 and CDR2 from the germline V gene are SGHVS and FQNEAQ. For the CDR3, the DNA is TGTGCCAGCAGTACCTGGAAGGGCGGGACTGAAGCTTTCTTT. It yields the protein CASSTWKGGTEAFF.

The rearrangement links TRBV6-1 to TRBJ1-1; TRBD1 might be the D (5 bases). V was trimmed by 0 bases and J by 10 bases, leaving 15 bases between them. The germline V gene has CDR1 MNHNS and CDR2 SASEGT. The CDR3 extends over 14 amino acids. The CDR3 here is CASSEASRGRVAFF. The CDR3, as DNA: TGTGCCAGCAGTGAAGCCTCCCGGGGGAGGGTAGCTTTCTTT.

V is TRBV2 and J is TRBJ2-7, with 7 bases fitting TRBD1. CDR3 length: 12 amino acids. With V trimmed by 5 bases and J by 6 bases, 4 bases remained unmatched. In germline, CDR1 is SNHLY, CDR2 FYNNEI. The CDR3, as DNA: TGTGCCAGCAGTAGACAGGGATCCGAGCAGTACGTC. Residues: CASSRQGSEQYV.

This chain joins TRBV11-3 and TRBJ2-3, with D perhaps TRBD2 (5 bases). The germline gives CDR1 SGHNT, CDR2 YENEEA. The CDR3 covers 16 residues. The V and J ends lost 1 base and 3 bases respectively, with 14 bases between them. The CDR3 DNA reads TGTGCCAGCAGCTTAGGGGCGGACTCGAGGACAGATACGCAGTATTTT. Translation gives CASSLGADSRTDTQYF.

The chain recombines TRBV5-1 with TRBJ1-1, with D hard to call. Germline-derived CDR1 and CDR2 are SGHRS and YFSETQ. The ends were cut back, 1 base at V and 5 bases at J, with 15 bases in the middle. The length of the CDR3 is 15 residues. The CDR3 coding sequence is TGCGCCAGCAGCTTGTGGTATGGGAGGAAAACTGAAGCTTTCTTT. Amino acid sequence: CASSLWYGRKTEAFF.

The genes are TRBV2 and TRBJ1-5; TRBD1 matches at 7 bases. V dropped 6 bases and J dropped 1; count of bases not matched to a gene: 6. This CDR3 has 15 amino acids. The V gene's germline CDR1 is SNHLY and CDR2 FYNNEI. CDR3: CASSGGQVSNQPQHF. CDR3 nucleotide sequence: TGTGCCAGCAGCGGCGGACAGGTGAGCAATCAGCCCCAGCATTTT.

The chain employs TRBV27 and TRBJ2-7; 7 bases map to TRBD1. The junction had 2 bases not matched to a gene; V was cut back by 6 bases and J by 0 bases. From germline, CDR1 is MNHEY and CDR2 SMNVEV (reference sequence). The CDR3 is made up of 13 amino acids. The CDR3 reads CASRRQGSYEQYF. The CDR3 nucleotides read TGTGCCAGCAGGAGACAGGGCTCCTACGAGCAGTACTTC.

The chain couples TRBV5-1 to TRBJ2-1, with a possible D match to TRBD1 (5 bases). This CDR3 has 14 residues. V was trimmed by 5 bases and J by 1 base, leaving 10 bases between them. CDR1 is SGHRS, CDR2 YFSETQ, per germline. The DNA of the CDR3 is TGCGCCAGCAGACTACAGGTGTCCTACAATGAGCAGTTCTTC. Translation: CASRLQVSYNEQFF.

The chain is built from TRBV5-1 and TRBJ1-2; a weak D match, TRBD1 (6 bases). The CDR3 loop spans 15 amino acids. The germline CDR1 and CDR2 sequences are SGHRS and YFSETQ. V lost 4 bases and J 7 bases, leaving 20 bases between the germline ends. CDR3 protein: CASSSGQINEGGYTF. The CDR3 nucleotides read TGCGCCAGCAGCAGCGGACAGATTAACGAGGGTGGCTACACCTTC.

This clone was counted a few times. The CDR3 sequence: CSVVVARDTEAFF. The CDR3, as DNA: TGCAGCGTTGTTGTCGCGAGGGACACTGAAGCTTTCTTT. J is TRBJ1-1 and V is TRBV29-1; D is unresolved. The germline gives CDR1 SQVTM, CDR2 ANQGSEA. V lost 4 bases and J 3 bases, leaving 12 bases between the germline ends. The CDR3 is 13 amino acids.

The sample holds one count of this clone. This chain joins TRBV5-1 and TRBJ2-7; the match to TRBD2 covers 9 bases. Germline loops: CDR1 SGHRS, CDR2 YFSETQ. CDR3 length: 15 amino acids. V lost 2 bases to trimming and J lost 4 bases; unmatched junction nucleotides: 7. The CDR3 loop reads CASSFTGSGGYEQYF. DNA for the CDR3: TGCGCCAGCAGCTTTACTGGTAGCGGGGGTTACGAGCAGTACTTC.

In this sample, this clone turned up once. The chain links TRBV18 to TRBJ2-3; TRBD2 is a possible D gene (5 bases). CDR3 length: 18 amino acids. The V end lost 3 bases, the J end lost 1 base, and 20 bases lay between the germline ends. Germline values: CDR1 KGHSH, CDR2 LQKENI. The CDR3 region is CASSPTGYQGGRTDTQYF. In DNA, the CDR3 is TGTGCCAGCTCACCTACGGGCTACCAAGGAGGTCGCACAGATACGCAGTATTTT.

This clone has a single count. The chain joins TRBV6-6 to TRBJ1-1; D remains unclear. There are 14 residues in the CDR3. V lost 3 bases to trimming and J lost 1 base, with 9 bases between them. CDR1 is MNHNY, CDR2 SVGAGI, per germline (reference sequence). The DNA of the CDR3 is TGTGCCAGCAGTTATGGCTGGCCGAACACTGAAGCTTTCTTT. Translating gives CASSYGWPNTEAFF.

This clone has more than one count but fewer than ten. The V gene is TRBV30, the J gene TRBJ2-2, with D tentatively TRBD1 (5 bases). The CDR3 runs to 14 residues. V dropped 2 bases and J dropped 0 bases, with 7 bases sitting between them. The V gene's germline CDR1 is GTSNPN and CDR2 SVGIG (reference sequence). In nucleotides, the CDR3 is TGTGCCTGGAGTTCGACAGCGAACACCGGGGAGCTGTTTTTT. Protein product: CAWSSTANTGELFF. Full variable domain (outside the CDR3, taken from reference TRBV30 and TRBJ2-2): SQTIHQWPATLVQPVGSPLSLECTVEGTSNPNLYWYRQAAGRGLQLLFYSVGIGQISSEVPQNLSASRPQDRQFILSSKKLLLSDSGFYLCAWSSTANTGELFFGEGSRLTVL.

This rearrangement joins TRBV6-5 to TRBJ1-2; perhaps TRBD1 as D (5 bases). CDR1 MNHEY and CDR2 SVGAGI come from the germline V gene. This CDR3 has 13 residues. Deletions cut 7 bases from V and 10 bases from J, with 19 bases between. This CDR3 reads CASIGGTRLVYTF. The DNA for the CDR3 is TGTGCCAGCATCGGGGGTACGCGGTTGGTCTACACCTTC.

The chain couples TRBV24-1 to TRBJ2-5; tentatively, D is TRBD1 (6 bases). The CDR3 consists of 13 residues. With 9 bases removed from V and 6 bases from J, the gap between germline ends came to 16 bases. Per germline, CDR1 KGHDR and CDR2 SFDVKD. The CDR3 sequence is CATHSGEMKTQYF. In DNA form, the CDR3 reads TGTGCCACCCATTCAGGGGAGATGAAGACCCAGTACTTC.